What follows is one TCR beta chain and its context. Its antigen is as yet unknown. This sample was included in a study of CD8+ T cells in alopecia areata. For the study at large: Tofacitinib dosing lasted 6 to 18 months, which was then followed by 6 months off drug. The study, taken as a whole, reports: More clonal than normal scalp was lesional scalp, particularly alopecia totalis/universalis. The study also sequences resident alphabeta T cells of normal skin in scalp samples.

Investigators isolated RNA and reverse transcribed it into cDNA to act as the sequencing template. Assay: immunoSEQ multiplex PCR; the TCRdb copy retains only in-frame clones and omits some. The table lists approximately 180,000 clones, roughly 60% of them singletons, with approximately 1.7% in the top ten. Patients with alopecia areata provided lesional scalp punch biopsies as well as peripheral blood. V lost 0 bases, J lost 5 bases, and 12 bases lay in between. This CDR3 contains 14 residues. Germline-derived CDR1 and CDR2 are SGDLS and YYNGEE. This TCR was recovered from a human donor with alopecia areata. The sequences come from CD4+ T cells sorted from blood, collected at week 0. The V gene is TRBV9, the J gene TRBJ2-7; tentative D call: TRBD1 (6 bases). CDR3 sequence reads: CASSVASGVDEQYF. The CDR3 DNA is TGTGCCAGCAGCGTAGCATCAGGGGTAGACGAGCAGTACTTC.